This T cell receptor beta chain was identified in a study of cytomegalovirus exposure and HLA in healthy donors. V gave up 2 bases and J gave up 2 bases; unmatched junction bases: 5. Per the germline V gene, CDR1 is SGDLS and CDR2 is YYNGEE. The CDR3 has 16 amino acids. The PCR made use of 60 Vbeta and 13 Jbeta primers. Sequencing was performed with immunoSEQ multiplex PCR; in TCRdb, only in-frame clones are kept and a portion is missing. The sample has roughly 120,000 clones, 55% to 65% seen once. The source is a middle-aged woman in good health and CMV-seropositive. The chain uses TRBV9 and TRBJ2-5; 11 bases are a match to TRBD2. Sequencing was carried out using PBMCs. The CDR3 protein is CASSVLAGGSQETQYF. The CDR3 region has the DNA TGTGCCAGCAGCGTTCTAGCGGGAGGTTCTCAAGAGACCCAGTACTTC.